These 21 T cell receptor beta chains were sequenced from one sample in a study of T cell repertoires in cytomegalovirus infection. TCRdb processed the reads anew with MiXCR; each CDR3 protein has one entry. The table includes more than 200,000 distinct CDR3 sequences, approximately 8.3% detected once. The material sequenced was PBMCs. These receptors were obtained from a human donor in good health (CMV status not recorded). Some clones in this sample may be carry-over from other donors' samples.

This clonotype occurred many times. The rearrangement joins TRBV7-7 to TRBJ2-1; no clear D gene. Per the germline V gene, CDR1 is SSHAT and CDR2 is FNYEAQ (reference sequence). The V gene lost 1 base and the J gene lost 1 base, with 8 bases spanning the gap. CDR3 size: 15 residues. CDR3 DNA: TGTGCCAGCAGCTTAGGGACCGGGTCCTACAATGAGCAGTTCTTC. The encoded protein is CASSLGTGSYNEQFF.

The sample holds a few counts of this clonotype. The CDR3 reads CSAATDRSYEQYF. In DNA form, the CDR3 reads TGCAGTGCCGCAACGGACAGATCCTACGAGCAGTACTTC. The chain couples TRBV20-1 to TRBJ2-7, with D perhaps matching TRBD1 (6 bases). Trimming pared 6 bases from V and 1 base from J, leaving 13 bases between. From germline, CDR1 is DFQATT and CDR2 SNEGSKA (reference sequence). The CDR3 is 13 amino acids.

In its sample, this clonotype was seen many times. The genes are TRBV9 and TRBJ1-1; no clear D gene. This CDR3 contains 14 residues. Trimming removed 5 bases from V and 5 bases from J, with 16 bases in between. Germline V gene data show CDR1 as SGDLS and CDR2 as YYNGEE. The CDR3 spells CASRVLVSGTEAFF. The DNA for the CDR3 is TGTGCCAGCAGGGTACTGGTAAGTGGGACTGAAGCTTTCTTT.

This clonotype was counted ten times or more. The J gene is TRBJ1-1, the V gene TRBV4-3; D uncertain. V was trimmed by 3 bases and J by 2 bases, leaving 13 bases between them. This CDR3 has 15 amino acids. Germline V gene data show CDR1 as LGHNA and CDR2 as YSLEER. The CDR3: CASSQTTDPNTEAFF. Here the CDR3 DNA reads TGCGCCAGCAGCCAGACGACCGACCCAAACACTGAAGCTTTCTTT.

The chain carries TRBV7-3 and TRBJ2-1; TRBD1 aligns across 11 bases. The CDR3 runs to 16 residues. Per the germline V gene, CDR1 is SGHTA and CDR2 is FQGTGA. Trimming at V came to 7 bases and at J to 7 bases, leaving 12 bases not matched to a gene. Written as DNA, the CDR3 is TGTGCCAGCACCCCACATCCGGGACAGGGGGTTAATGAGCAGTTCTTC. It encodes CASTPHPGQGVNEQFF.

This clonotype was observed at least ten times. The chain has TRBV4-3 and TRBJ2-2; possible D gene TRBD2, 5 bases. Germline lookup yields CDR1 LGHNA and CDR2 YSLEER. Trimming cost V 0 bases and J 1 base, with 9 bases left between them. The CDR3 extends over 16 amino acids. CDR3 sequence: CASSQDPGMNTGELFF. The CDR3 DNA reads as TGCGCCAGCAGCCAAGATCCCGGGATGAACACCGGGGAGCTGTTTTTT.

V and J are TRBV7-2 and TRBJ2-3; D not certain. The CDR3 sequence is 17 residues long. V was clipped by 0 bases and J by 8 bases, with 21 bases between them. The germline V gene encodes CDR1 SGHTA and CDR2 FQGNSA. The CDR3 coding sequence is TGTGCCAGCAGCTTAGCGAACGGGCCTACGTTTTTCGGTACGCAGTATTTT. This sequence encodes CASSLANGPTFFGTQYF.

This clonotype showed up many times. V gene TRBV7-2 combines with J gene TRBJ1-2; D remains unclear. Germline V CDR1 and CDR2: SGHTA, FQGNSA. The CDR3 is made up of 11 amino acids. The germline V and J ends were trimmed by 4 bases and 5 bases, with 5 bases remaining between them. Here the CDR3 reads CASSSRYGYTF. CDR3 in DNA: TGTGCCAGCAGCTCTCGATATGGCTACACCTTC. Using reference TRBV7-2 and TRBJ1-2 for the parts outside the CDR3, the full variable domain is GAGVSQSPSNKVTEKGKDVELRCDPISGHTALYWYRQSLGQGLEFLIYFQGNSAPDKSGLPSDRFSAERTGGSVSTLTIQRTQQEDSAVYLCASSSRYGYTFGSGTRLTVV.

There are many counts of this clonotype. J is TRBJ1-3 and V is TRBV7-2, with TRBD1 as a possible D gene (5 bases). The CDR3 has 16 residues. Deletions cut 1 base from V and 4 bases from J, with 14 bases between. Germline assignment: CDR1 SGHTA and CDR2 FQGNSA. The CDR3 nucleotides are TGTGCCAGCAGCTTAGGGCCGGGGGGGATCGGAAACACCATATATTTT. Protein sequence: CASSLGPGGIGNTIYF.

Ten or more counts support this clonotype. The rearrangement uses TRBV7-2 and TRBJ2-7; 10 bases agree with TRBD1. The germline CDR1 and CDR2 sequences are SGHTA and FQGNSA. The length of the CDR3 is 14 residues. V lost 6 bases and J lost 7; bases outside the gene matches: 9. The CDR3 protein is CASRGTGAGAEQYF. CDR3 in DNA: TGTGCCAGCAGAGGGACAGGGGCCGGGGCGGAGCAGTACTTC.

The genes are TRBV7-3 and TRBJ2-2; 9 nucleotides agree with TRBD1. The germline V gene has CDR1 SGHTA and CDR2 FQGTGA. CDR3 size: 14 residues. V was pared by 5 bases and J by 6 bases, with 4 bases of the junction left unmatched. The CDR3 loop reads CASSVRQGAGELFF. The CDR3 coding sequence is TGTGCCAGCAGCGTCCGACAGGGGGCCGGGGAGCTGTTTTTT.

This clonotype was detected many times. The chain carries TRBV28 and TRBJ1-5; D is possibly TRBD1 (5 bases). The germline V gene has CDR1 MDHEN and CDR2 SYDVKM. The CDR3 spans 12 residues. V gave up 9 bases and J gave up 4 bases, with 10 bases separating them. The CDR3 DNA is TGTGCCAGTCAAGGGGTAAATCAGCCCCAGCATTTT. It encodes CASQGVNQPQHF.

Many counts were recorded for this clonotype. The rearrangement joins TRBV7-2 to TRBJ2-5; possible D gene TRBD2, 5 bases. CDR1 and CDR2 (germline): SGHTA, FQGNSA. Trimming shortened V by 1 base and J by 4 bases, and 13 bases separated the two germline ends. The CDR3 totals 15 residues. The DNA for the CDR3 is TGTGCCAGCAGCTTAGAGAGCAGGAGGCGAGAGACCCAGTACTTC. This translates into CASSLESRRRETQYF.

The rearrangement links TRBV7-6 to TRBJ2-3; D is perhaps TRBD2 (7 bases). Trimming shortened V by 0 bases and J by 2 bases, and 15 bases separated the two germline ends. Looked up from germline, CDR1 is SGHVS and CDR2 is FNYEAQ. The CDR3 is made up of 17 amino acids. In nucleotides, the CDR3 is TGTGCCAGCAGCTTAGCCCCCCCGGGGGGCGTCACAGATACGCAGTATTTT. Its translation is CASSLAPPGGVTDTQYF. The full variable domain, rest sourced from reference TRBV7-6 and TRBJ2-3, is GAGVSQSPRYKVTKRGQDVALRCDPISGHVSLYWYRQALGQGPEFLTYFNYEAQQDKSGLPNDRFSAERPEGSISTLTIQRTEQRDSAMYRCASSLAPPGGVTDTQYFGPGTRLTVL.

This clonotype has a handful of counts. The J gene is TRBJ1-5, the V gene TRBV7-8; D possibly corresponds to TRBD1 (6 bases). The CDR3 has 18 residues. Between the trimmed V and J ends, which lost 0 bases and 1 base, there was a span of 16 bases. CDR1 and CDR2 from the germline V gene are SGHVS and FQNEAQ. As DNA, the CDR3 is TGTGCCAGCAGCTTAGCGGGGGGGGGGCCTGGGAGCAATCAGCCCCAGCATTTT. This encodes CASSLAGGGPGSNQPQHF.

This clonotype has ten or more counts. The chain recombines TRBV6-2 or TRBV6-3 with TRBJ2-2; no clear D gene. Germline-derived CDR1 and CDR2 are MNHEY and SVGEGT. Between the trimmed V and J ends, which lost 2 bases and 7 bases, there was a span of 8 bases. The CDR3 runs 13 residues. CDR3 DNA: TGTGCCAGCAGTTACACGTTGTACGGGGAGCTGTTTTTT. Its protein is CASSYTLYGELFF.

This clonotype occurred many times. The J gene is TRBJ2-5, the V gene TRBV7-2; 11 bases line up with TRBD2. V trimming: 4 bases; J trimming: 5 bases; junction bases outside the gene matches: 15. Germline CDR1 is SGHTA and CDR2 is FQGNSA. CDR3 size: 18 residues. CDR3 sequence reads: CASSWGGLAGGDGETQYF. The CDR3 DNA is TGTGCCAGCAGCTGGGGGGGGCTAGCGGGAGGAGATGGGGAGACCCAGTACTTC.

This clonotype has at least ten counts. The chain combines TRBV20-1 with TRBJ2-1, with TRBD2 identical over 13 bases. V was pared by 8 bases and J by 6 bases, with 10 bases of the junction left unmatched. The CDR3 runs 15 residues. CDR1 is DFQATT and CDR2 is SNEGSKA in the germline V gene (reference sequence). The CDR3 DNA sequence: TGCAGTCCCCACCCCCGGACTAGCGGGAGCAATGAGCAGTTCTTC. This translates into CSPHPRTSGSNEQFF.

This clonotype was recorded at least ten times. This CDR3 is CASSLSPSPNTGELFF. CDR3 in DNA: TGTGCCAGCAGCTTATCCCCCAGCCCGAACACCGGGGAGCTGTTTTTT. The chain couples TRBV7-2 to TRBJ2-2; D is unresolved. This CDR3 spans 16 amino acids. V was trimmed by 2 bases and J by 0 bases, leaving 10 bases between them. CDR1 and CDR2 from the germline V gene are SGHTA and FQGNSA.

This clonotype was observed at least ten times. The chain employs TRBV27 and TRBJ2-1; a weak D match, TRBD1 (6 bases). This CDR3 spans 15 amino acids. CDR1 MNHEY and CDR2 SMNVEV come from the germline V gene (reference sequence). V lost 4 bases, J lost 7 bases, and 17 bases lay in between. In nucleotides, the CDR3 is TGTGCCAGCAGTTCAACCGGGACAAAAGGTAATGAGCAGTTCTTC. Its translation: CASSSTGTKGNEQFF.

This clonotype appeared a few times. The chain carries TRBV12-3 or TRBV12-4 and TRBJ2-1, with TRBD2 matching 8 bases. V lost 7 bases, J lost 3 bases, and 8 bases stayed unmatched. The length of the CDR3 is 15 residues. The CDR3 region has the DNA TGTGCCAGCACCCCGCCGGGAGGGCGCTACAATGAGCAGTTCTTC. It encodes CASTPPGGRYNEQFF.